This T cell receptor beta chain came from a study of cytomegalovirus exposure and HLA in healthy donors. Study-wide findings and caveats: Upon later analysis, TCR association rates were observed to vary by HLA locus, being highest for DRB1 and lowest for HLA-C. There were approximately 150 TCR beta chains listed as cytomegalovirus-associated. By a later analysis, the bulk of CMV-associated TCR beta chains appeared HLA-restricted. A later analysis appeared to link common viral pathogens to several of the most significant clusters.

As concerns this clone: Antigen unknown.

PCR involved 60 Vbeta and 13 Jbeta primers. TCRdb keeps only in-frame clones here, not all; method: immunoSEQ multiplex PCR. This table holds about 130,000 clones, about 69% found once. This CDR3 contains 17 residues. The V gene end was trimmed by 1 base and the J gene end by 7 bases; junction bases not matched to a gene: 18. CDR1 is GTSNPN and CDR2 is SVGIG in the germline V gene (reference sequence). Source material: PBMCs. The chain recombines TRBV30 with TRBJ1-2; 7 nucleotides align to TRBD1. The TCR comes from a man aged 30-40 years in good health and CMV-seronegative. The CDR3 nucleotides read TGTGCCTGGAGTGGATACGGACAGGCATCGACGGGTTGTGGCTACACCTTC. Translated, it gives CAWSGYGQASTGCGYTF.